This T cell receptor (beta chain) emerged from a study of CD8 T cells in ankylosing spondylitis. In this sample, this clonotype turned up a few times. One entry per CDR3 protein, called by TCRdb with MiXCR from the 5' RACE reads. The sample consists of 250,000 to 350,000 distinct CDR3 sequences, roughly 20% of them appearing once. CDR1 SGHRS and CDR2 YFSETQ come from the germline V gene. The CDR3 extends over 14 amino acids. V dropped 4 bases and J dropped 3; count of bases not matched to a gene: 2. The rearrangement links TRBV5-1 to TRBJ2-2; TRBD2 matches 8 bases. The sequencing sample was made of blood, either unsorted or a sorted T cell fraction (not recorded which). The source is a male donor with ankylosing spondylitis or in good health (not recorded which). The CDR3 protein is CASSGSGDTGELFF. The DNA of the CDR3 is TGCGCCAGCAGCGGTAGCGGGGACACCGGGGAGCTGTTTTTT.